The rows below give T cell receptor beta chains drawn from one sample of a study of blood T cell repertoires in COVID-19. Measured with immunoSEQ multiplex PCR; TCRdb has only the in-frame clones, and not every one. The sample lists 150,000 to 180,000 clones; more than 75% were seen once. The sequenced sample was peripheral blood. The receptors were gathered from a woman aged 55 to 70 with COVID-19, enrolled during active disease. Each CDR3 is given with its conserved first and last residue. The D gene is left open where the match is weak. For some rows the clone size is stated as once, few or many, or as a class when expanded; others skip it.

V gene: TRBV7-9; D gene: TRBD1; clone size: -; J gene: TRBJ1-6; CDR3 DNA: TGTGCCAGCAGACCCGGGACAGGGGGCTGGGGACCCCTCCACTTT; CDR3 protein: CASRPGTGGWGPLHF
V gene: TRBV15; D gene: -; clone size: -; J gene: TRBJ2-3; CDR3 DNA: TGTGCCACCAGCAGAGATCGGCAGGGAAGGACAGATACGCAGTATTTT; CDR3 protein: CATSRDRQGRTDTQYF
V gene: TRBV7-3; D gene: -; clone size: -; J gene: TRBJ1-1; CDR3 DNA: TGTGCCAGCAGCTTAGGCAGTCCTAACACTGAAGCTTTCTTT; CDR3 protein: CASSLGSPNTEAFF
V gene: TRBV6-5; D gene: TRBD1; clone size: -; J gene: TRBJ1-1; CDR3 DNA: TGTGCCAGCAGGCGTACAGGGGGCACTGAAGCTTTCTTT; CDR3 protein: CASRRTGGTEAFF
V gene: TRBV10-3; D gene: TRBD1; clone size: -; J gene: TRBJ2-1; CDR3 DNA: TGTGCCATCAGCAGGGACAGGGATTACAATGAGCAGTTCTTC; CDR3 protein: CAISRDRDYNEQFF
V gene: TRBV5-6; D gene: TRBD1; clone size: -; J gene: TRBJ1-6; CDR3 DNA: TGTGCCAGCAGCTTGGGGACAGGGGATTCACCCCTCCACTTT; CDR3 protein: CASSLGTGDSPLHF
V gene: TRBV6-2/TRBV6-3; D gene: -; clone size: -; J gene: TRBJ1-1; CDR3 DNA: TGTGCCAGCAGCATACAAGGAGGCACTGAAGCTTTCTTT; CDR3 protein: CASSIQGGTEAFF
V gene: TRBV7-3; D gene: -; clone size: once; J gene: TRBJ1-1; CDR3 DNA: TGTGCCAGCAGCCTCCGGGGAGACACTGAAGCTTTCTTT; CDR3 protein: CASSLRGDTEAFF
V gene: TRBV7-9; D gene: TRBD2; clone size: many; J gene: TRBJ2-1; CDR3 DNA: TGTGCCAGCGCGATAGCGGGAGAGGTTGAGCAGTTCTTC; CDR3 protein: CASAIAGEVEQFF
V gene: TRBV7-2; D gene: TRBD2; clone size: -; J gene: TRBJ2-3; CDR3 DNA: TGTGCCAGCAGCTTAGACAGGTCTAGCGGGAGGGCAGATACGCAGTATTTT; CDR3 protein: CASSLDRSSGRADTQYF
V gene: TRBV6-5; D gene: -; clone size: -; J gene: TRBJ1-3; CDR3 DNA: TGTGCCAGCAGTTACGGGAGGGGTCCTGGAAACACCATATATTTT; CDR3 protein: CASSYGRGPGNTIYF
V gene: TRBV19; D gene: -; clone size: -; J gene: TRBJ1-5; CDR3 DNA: TGTGCCAGTCAAACCACTTTGGGCAATCAGCCCCAGCATTTT; CDR3 protein: CASQTTLGNQPQHF
V gene: TRBV2; D gene: TRBD1; clone size: once; J gene: TRBJ2-7; CDR3 DNA: TGTGCCAGCAGTGGGGACAGGGGCGAGCAGTACTTC; CDR3 protein: CASSGDRGEQYF
V gene: TRBV4-2; D gene: -; clone size: -; J gene: TRBJ1-5; CDR3 DNA: TGTGCCAGCAGCCAAGATGATAGGGGTAGCAATCAGCCCCAGCATTTT; CDR3 protein: CASSQDDRGSNQPQHF
V gene: TRBV30; D gene: -; clone size: -; J gene: TRBJ1-6; CDR3 DNA: TGTGCCTGGAGATACAGGGAAACGGCTTATAATTCACCCCTCCACTTT; CDR3 protein: CAWRYRETAYNSPLHF
V gene: TRBV5-1; D gene: -; clone size: -; J gene: TRBJ1-3; CDR3 DNA: TGCGCCAGCAGCCCGGGGGGTATCGGAAACACCATATATTTT; CDR3 protein: CASSPGGIGNTIYF
V gene: TRBV2; D gene: -; clone size: once; J gene: TRBJ1-5; CDR3 DNA: TGTGCCAGCAGTGAGGTACGGGGGTCCCAGCATTTT; CDR3 protein: CASSEVRGSQHF
V gene: TRBV4-1; D gene: TRBD1; clone size: -; J gene: TRBJ1-1; CDR3 DNA: TGCGCCAGCAGCCAAGACTGGACAGGGGGCACTGAAGCTTTCTTT; CDR3 protein: CASSQDWTGGTEAFF
V gene: TRBV11-3; D gene: -; clone size: -; J gene: TRBJ1-1; CDR3 DNA: TGTGCCAGCAGCTTAGGGGGTGGGCTCGGGGAGACTGAAGCTTTCTTT; CDR3 protein: CASSLGGGLGETEAFF
V gene: TRBV6-6; D gene: TRBD1; clone size: -; J gene: TRBJ1-2; CDR3 DNA: TGTGCCAGCAGGAACGGGACAGTTTTTAACTATGGCTACACCTTC; CDR3 protein: CASRNGTVFNYGYTF
V gene: TRBV5-4; D gene: TRBD1; clone size: -; J gene: TRBJ1-2; CDR3 DNA: TGTGCCAGCAGCTTGGGACAGGGTGGTTATGGCTACACCTTC; CDR3 protein: CASSLGQGGYGYTF
V gene: TRBV30; D gene: TRBD1; clone size: once; J gene: TRBJ1-5; CDR3 DNA: TGTGCCTGGAGACACGGACAGGGTAGCAATCAGCCCCAGCATTTT; CDR3 protein: CAWRHGQGSNQPQHF
V gene: TRBV19; D gene: -; clone size: -; J gene: TRBJ1-1; CDR3 DNA: TGTGCCAGTACAGCGGGACTATTGAACACTGAAGCTTTCTTT; CDR3 protein: CASTAGLLNTEAFF
V gene: TRBV15; D gene: TRBD1; clone size: -; J gene: TRBJ1-3; CDR3 DNA: TGTGCCACCACCCAGGGGGCTGGAAACACCATATATTTT; CDR3 protein: CATTQGAGNTIYF
V gene: TRBV29-1; D gene: TRBD2; clone size: -; J gene: TRBJ2-2; CDR3 DNA: TGCAGCGTTGATAAGGCGGGGGTGACCGGGGAGCTGTTTTTT; CDR3 protein: CSVDKAGVTGELFF
V gene: TRBV7-8; D gene: TRBD1; clone size: -; J gene: TRBJ2-1; CDR3 DNA: TGTGCCAGCAGCCCAGGGGGCCCTACTTACAATGAGCAGTTCTTC; CDR3 protein: CASSPGGPTYNEQFF
V gene: TRBV10-3; D gene: TRBD1; clone size: -; J gene: TRBJ1-1; CDR3 DNA: TGTGCCATCAGCCCGGGACAGGGTAGGTCTTTCTTT; CDR3 protein: CAISPGQGRSFF
V gene: TRBV10-3; D gene: TRBD1; clone size: -; J gene: TRBJ1-2; CDR3 DNA: TGTGCCATCAGGGAGGGACAGGGGGACTATGGCTACACCTTC; CDR3 protein: CAIREGQGDYGYTF
V gene: TRBV6-2/TRBV6-3; D gene: -; clone size: -; J gene: TRBJ2-5; CDR3 DNA: TGTGCCAGCAGTTCCCAGGGTAGTCCGACGAAAGAGACCCAGTACTTC; CDR3 protein: CASSSQGSPTKETQYF
V gene: TRBV11-2; D gene: TRBD1; clone size: -; J gene: TRBJ2-6; CDR3 DNA: TGTGCCAGCAGCATGAGGGACAGGCTTACCTCTGGGGCCAACGTCCTGACTTTC; CDR3 protein: CASSMRDRLTSGANVLTF
V gene: TRBV18; D gene: -; clone size: -; J gene: TRBJ1-5; CDR3 DNA: TGTGCCAGCTCGGTCGACTCGTATAGCAATCAGCCCCAGCATTTT; CDR3 protein: CASSVDSYSNQPQHF
V gene: TRBV15; D gene: -; clone size: -; J gene: TRBJ2-5; CDR3 DNA: TGTGCCACCAGCAGAGATCAGAGCGCCCAAGAGACCCAGTACTTC; CDR3 protein: CATSRDQSAQETQYF
V gene: TRBV7-9; D gene: -; clone size: few; J gene: TRBJ1-5; CDR3 DNA: TGTGCCAGCAGCTTAGAGGGGTATAGCAATCAGCCCCAGCATTTT; CDR3 protein: CASSLEGYSNQPQHF
V gene: TRBV6-1; D gene: -; clone size: -; J gene: TRBJ1-6; CDR3 DNA: TGTGCCAGCAGTAAAGCCAGTCGGGGGAAGAATTCACCCCTCCACTTT; CDR3 protein: CASSKASRGKNSPLHF
V gene: TRBV5-6; D gene: TRBD2; clone size: -; J gene: TRBJ2-1; CDR3 DNA: TGTGCCAGCAGCTGGGGGGTTAGCGGGAGTCGTGAGCAGTTCTTC; CDR3 protein: CASSWGVSGSREQFF
V gene: TRBV7-8; D gene: TRBD1; clone size: -; J gene: TRBJ2-1; CDR3 DNA: TGTGCCAGCAGCTTAGTGGAAGGGGGCATGGGAAATGAGCAGTTCTTC; CDR3 protein: CASSLVEGGMGNEQFF
V gene: TRBV27; D gene: -; clone size: few; J gene: TRBJ1-6; CDR3 DNA: TGTGCCAGCAGTCCTAAGATCTCGCTTCCCCTCCACTTT; CDR3 protein: CASSPKISLPLHF
V gene: TRBV4-1; D gene: TRBD1; clone size: -; J gene: TRBJ2-7; CDR3 DNA: TGCGCCAGCAGCCTGGCCGGGACAGGGGACGAGCAGTACTTC; CDR3 protein: CASSLAGTGDEQYF